These T cell receptor beta chains were read from a single sample in a study of beta chain features in type 1 diabetes. Method: immunoSEQ multiplex PCR; TCRdb's copy keeps in-frame clones and lacks some. The sample records a few hundred thousand clones, more than 12% being singletons. The material sequenced was naive CD4+ T cells from blood. The receptor set was obtained from a woman between 18 and 29 years old in good health. Each CDR3 is given with its conserved first and last residue. D genes are given only for firm matches. The size of a clone is reported for some rows only, either as once, few or many, or as a class for expanded clones.

>.|TRBV6-6|TRBJ2-1|.
TGTGCCAGCACCACGGGGTACAATGAGCAGTTCTTC
CASTTGYNEQFF
>.|TRBV30|TRBJ1-5|few
TGTGCCTGGTCAACAGGTAGCAATCAGCCCCAGCATTTT
CAWSTGSNQPQHF
>.|TRBV27|TRBJ1-4|few
TGTGCCAGCAGTTTTAAGGAGGGTGGAAAACTGTTTTTT
CASSFKEGGKLFF
>TRBD1|TRBV28|TRBJ2-1|few
TGTGCCAGCAGGCTGAACAGGGGGCCCCACAATGAGCAGTTCTTC
CASRLNRGPHNEQFF
>.|TRBV9|TRBJ2-2|.
TGTGCCAGCACACAGCAAAAGAACACCGGGGAGCTGTTTTTT
CASTQQKNTGELFF
>.|TRBV11-2|TRBJ1-2|few
TGTGCCAGCACCCCGCGGGGCTATGGCTACACCTTC
CASTPRGYGYTF
>.|TRBV29-1|TRBJ2-7|.
TGCAGCGTTCACGGCAGGCCCGGTGGGTACGAGCAGTACTTC
CSVHGRPGGYEQYF
>TRBD2|TRBV19|TRBJ2-7|.
TGTGCCAGTAGTATCCCCGGACTAGCGGGAGCGTCCTACGAGCAGTACTTC
CASSIPGLAGASYEQYF
>.|TRBV28|TRBJ1-1|.
TGTGCCAGCATTAGGACCCAGGGTTGGACTGAAGCTTTCTTT
CASIRTQGWTEAFF
>.|TRBV29-1|TRBJ2-7|.
TGCAGCGTCGGGTCCTACGAGCAGTACTTC
CSVGSYEQYF
>.|TRBV10-2|TRBJ2-4|.
TGCGCCAGCGTAGGAGCAGCCAAAAACATTCAGTACTTC
CASVGAAKNIQYF
>TRBD1|TRBV7-9|TRBJ2-3|.
TGTGCCAGCAGCTTTATCAGGGGGCGAGGAGATACGCAGTATTTT
CASSFIRGRGDTQYF
>.|TRBV19|TRBJ2-2|few
TGTGCCAGTAGTATGACAGATAACACCGGGGAGCTGTTTTTT
CASSMTDNTGELFF
>TRBD1|TRBV18|TRBJ1-1|few
TGTGCCAGCTCACCTCGGACAGGACCGAACACTGAAGCTTTCTTT
CASSPRTGPNTEAFF
>TRBD2|TRBV23-1|TRBJ2-7|.
TGCGCCAGCAGTCATCTGGGGGGGAACTCTTACGAGCAGTACTTC
CASSHLGGNSYEQYF
>TRBD1|TRBV27|TRBJ2-7|.
TGTGCCAGCAGTGTGGACAGGGATGACTACGAGCAGTACTTC
CASSVDRDDYEQYF
>.|TRBV7-2|TRBJ2-6|.
TGTGCCAGCAGCTTAGTCTGGAGCTCTGGGGCCAACGTCCTGACTTTC
CASSLVWSSGANVLTF
>TRBD1|TRBV4-1|TRBJ2-7|.
TGCGCCAGCAGCACGGACAGGGCTACCTACGAGCAGTACTTC
CASSTDRATYEQYF